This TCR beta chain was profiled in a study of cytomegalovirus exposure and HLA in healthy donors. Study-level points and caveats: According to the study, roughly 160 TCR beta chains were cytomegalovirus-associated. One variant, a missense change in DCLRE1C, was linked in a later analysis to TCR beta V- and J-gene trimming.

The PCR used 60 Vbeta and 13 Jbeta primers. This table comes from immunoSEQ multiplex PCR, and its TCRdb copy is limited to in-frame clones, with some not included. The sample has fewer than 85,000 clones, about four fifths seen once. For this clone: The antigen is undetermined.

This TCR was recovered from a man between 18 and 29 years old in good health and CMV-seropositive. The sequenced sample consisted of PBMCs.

The CDR3 here is CASSPARLRNTGELFF. The CDR3 DNA follows: TGCGCCAGCAGCCCAGCCCGACTGAGGAACACCGGGGAGCTGTTTTTT. V usage is TRBV4-1 and J usage is TRBJ2-2, with D unclear. Trimming took off 4 bases at V and 1 base at J, with 13 bases between the two ends. This CDR3 contains 16 residues. Germline-derived CDR1 and CDR2 are MGHRA and YSYEKL.